This T cell receptor (beta chain) comes out of a study of blood T cell repertoires in COVID-19. Turning to the study itself: Italy, Spain and the United States were the sources of the convalescent and acute COVID-19 samples. PBMCs, B-cell-depleted T cells, or T cells provided the cDNA or gDNA that made up the material.

Original analysis: How many nucleated cells were present was estimated from reference gene primer amplification. The assay was immunoSEQ multiplex PCR, and TCRdb's table has in-frame clones only and misses some. For V, J and clone size, that table is used; D and trimming come from the DNA. The sample gives approximately 150,000 clones, just over 85% of which show up once; 1.5% to 1.7% is in the top ten. The V gene lost 2 bases and the J gene lost 0 bases, with 16 bases spanning the gap. The CDR3 runs 17 residues. Germline assignment: CDR1 MDHEN and CDR2 SYDVKM. What was sequenced was peripheral blood. The chain recombines TRBV28 with TRBJ1-1; no clear D. This sequence was found in a woman aged 55-69 years with acute or convalescent COVID-19. The CDR3 nucleotides read TGTGCCAGCAGTTTAGGGCGGACTTATCAAATGAACACTGAAGCTTTCTTT. Translating gives CASSLGRTYQMNTEAFF. Complete variable domain (other parts from reference TRBV28 and TRBJ1-1): DVKVTQSSRYLVKRTGEKVFLECVQDMDHENMFWYRQDPGLGLRLIYFSYDVKMKEKGDIPEGYSVSREKKERFSLILESASTNQTSMYLCASSLGRTYQMNTEAFFGQGTRLTVV.